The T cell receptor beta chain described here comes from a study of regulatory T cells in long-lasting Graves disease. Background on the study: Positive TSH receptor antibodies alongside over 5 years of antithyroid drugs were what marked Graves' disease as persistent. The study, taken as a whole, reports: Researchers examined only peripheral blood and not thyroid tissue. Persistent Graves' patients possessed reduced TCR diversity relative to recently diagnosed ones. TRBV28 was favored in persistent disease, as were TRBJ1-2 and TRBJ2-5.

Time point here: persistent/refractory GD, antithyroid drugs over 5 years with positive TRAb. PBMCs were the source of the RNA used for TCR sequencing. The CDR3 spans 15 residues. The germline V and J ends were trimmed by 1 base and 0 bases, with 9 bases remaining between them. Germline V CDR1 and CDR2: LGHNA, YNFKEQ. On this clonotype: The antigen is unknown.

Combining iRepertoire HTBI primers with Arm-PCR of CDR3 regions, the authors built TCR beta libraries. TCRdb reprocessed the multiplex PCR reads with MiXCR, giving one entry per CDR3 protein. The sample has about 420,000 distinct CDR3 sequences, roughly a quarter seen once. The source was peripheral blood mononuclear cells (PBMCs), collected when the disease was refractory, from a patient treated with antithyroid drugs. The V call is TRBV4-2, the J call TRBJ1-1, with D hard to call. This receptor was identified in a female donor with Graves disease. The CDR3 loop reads CASSQAEGMNTEAFF. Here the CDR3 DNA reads TGTGCCAGCAGCCAAGCGGAGGGCATGAACACTGAAGCTTTCTTT.